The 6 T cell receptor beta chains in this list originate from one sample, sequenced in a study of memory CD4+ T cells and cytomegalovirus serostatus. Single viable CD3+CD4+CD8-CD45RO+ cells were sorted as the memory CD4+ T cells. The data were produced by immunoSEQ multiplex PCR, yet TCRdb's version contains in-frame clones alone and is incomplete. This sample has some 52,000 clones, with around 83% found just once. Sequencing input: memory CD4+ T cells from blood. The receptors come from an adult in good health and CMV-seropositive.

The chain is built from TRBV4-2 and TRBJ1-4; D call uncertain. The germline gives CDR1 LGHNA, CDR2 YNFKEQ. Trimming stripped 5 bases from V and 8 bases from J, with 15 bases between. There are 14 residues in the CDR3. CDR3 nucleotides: TGTGCCAGCAGCTCATCGGCATTACGGGAAAAACTGTTTTTT. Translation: CASSSSALREKLFF.

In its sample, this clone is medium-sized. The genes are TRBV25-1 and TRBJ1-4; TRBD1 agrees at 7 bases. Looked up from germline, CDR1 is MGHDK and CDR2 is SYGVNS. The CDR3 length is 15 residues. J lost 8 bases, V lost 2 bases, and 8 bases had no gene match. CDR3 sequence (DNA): TGTGCCAGCAGTGAACTGGACAGGAGCATGGAAAAACTGTTTTTT. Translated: CASSELDRSMEKLFF.

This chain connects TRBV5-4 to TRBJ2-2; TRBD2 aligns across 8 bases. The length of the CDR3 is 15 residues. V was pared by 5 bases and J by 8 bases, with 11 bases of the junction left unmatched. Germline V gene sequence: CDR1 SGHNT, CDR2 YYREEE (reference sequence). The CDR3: CASSRTSGGEGELFF. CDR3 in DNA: TGTGCCAGCAGTCGGACGAGCGGGGGCGAGGGGGAGCTGTTTTTT.

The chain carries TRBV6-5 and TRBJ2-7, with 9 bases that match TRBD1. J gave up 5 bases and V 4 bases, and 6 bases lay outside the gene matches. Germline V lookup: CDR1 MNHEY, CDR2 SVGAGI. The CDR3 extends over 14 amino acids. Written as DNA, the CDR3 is TGTGCCAGCAGTTTATCGGACAGGGGCCACGAGCAGTACTTC. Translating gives CASSLSDRGHEQYF.

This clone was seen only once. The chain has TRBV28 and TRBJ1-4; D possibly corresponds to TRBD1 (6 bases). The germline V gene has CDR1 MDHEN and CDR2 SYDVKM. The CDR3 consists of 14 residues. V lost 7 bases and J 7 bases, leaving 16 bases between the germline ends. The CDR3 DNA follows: TGTGCCAGCAACACAGGGTATGGAGGTGAAAAACTGTTTTTT. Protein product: CASNTGYGGEKLFF.

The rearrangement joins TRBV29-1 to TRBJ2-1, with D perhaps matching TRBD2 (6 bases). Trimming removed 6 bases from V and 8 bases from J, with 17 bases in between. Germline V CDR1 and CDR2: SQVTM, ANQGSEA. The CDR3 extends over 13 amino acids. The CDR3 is CSVSIGGAYEQFF. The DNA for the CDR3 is TGCAGCGTATCAATCGGCGGGGCCTATGAGCAGTTCTTC.